This T cell receptor (beta chain) derives from a study of blood T cell repertoires in COVID-19. Study as a whole: Sites in the United States, Italy and Spain provided acute and convalescent COVID-19 samples. Nucleic acid was either cDNA or gDNA, and it came from T cells, B-cell-depleted T cells, or PBMCs.

In the study's own analysis: Amplification of reference gene primers was used by the study to estimate nucleated cell counts. Here immunoSEQ multiplex PCR was the method, and the copy in TCRdb shows in-frame clones only, minus some. V and J calls and clone size follow that table, whereas D and trimming were derived from the DNA. The data contain tens of thousands of clones, roughly 91% of them singletons. The junction had 15 bases not matched to a gene; V was cut back by 5 bases and J by 0 bases. The CDR3 is 18 residues long. CDR1 is LNHDA, CDR2 SQIVND, per germline (reference sequence). Recruited during active infection, patients (from Seattle) were subsequently followed longitudinally.

The rearrangement joins TRBV19 to TRBJ1-2, with 7 nucleotides matching TRBD1. This TCR derives from a man aged 50 to 60 with COVID-19, enrolled during active disease. Sequences were obtained from peripheral blood. The CDR3 spells CASSRNTGAPYTNYGYTF. The CDR3 DNA sequence: TGTGCCAGTAGTCGAAACACAGGGGCCCCCTATACTAACTATGGCTACACCTTC.